Listed below are T cell receptor beta chains from one sample, sequenced in a study of neurological immune-mediated disorders. MiXCR was run by TCRdb on the 5' RACE reads, yielding one entry per CDR3 protein. The sample carries some 48,000 distinct CDR3 sequences, roughly 14% recorded once. The sequenced sample was PBMCs. The source is a male donor with HTLV-1-associated myelopathy (HAM/TSP). CDR3s include the opening cysteine and the closing phenylalanine or tryptophan. The D gene is left open where the match is weak. Expanded clones get a size class; other rows say once, few or many, or leave the size out.

d_call,j_call,clone_size,v_call,cdr3_nt,cdr3_aa
NA,TRBJ2-7,few,TRBV7-7,TGTGCCAGCAGCCCCTTGGTCGTTAGCTCCCCCTACGAGCAGTACTTC,CASSPLVVSSPYEQYF
NA,TRBJ1-2,many,TRBV20-1,TGCAGTGCTACCAGGGGTACTAACTATGGCTACACCTTC,CSATRGTNYGYTF
NA,TRBJ1-4,many,TRBV5-6,TGTGCCAGCAGCTTGTCTGATGAAAAACTGTTTTTT,CASSLSDEKLFF
NA,TRBJ1-5,many,TRBV7-2,TGTGCCAGCAGCTTCGACAGGTTAAATCAGCCCCAGCATTTT,CASSFDRLNQPQHF
NA,TRBJ2-3,many,TRBV12-3/TRBV12-4,TGTGCCAGCAGCCGATCGACTATAACGGTCACAGATACGCAGTATTTT,CASSRSTITVTDTQYF
NA,TRBJ1-4,NA,TRBV3-1,TGTGCCAGCAGCCAACTAACCGGGGGAAAACTGTTTTTT,CASSQLTGGKLFF
NA,TRBJ2-3,many,TRBV20-1,TGCAGTGCTAGAGATGGCCAGAACACAGATACGCAGTATTTT,CSARDGQNTDTQYF
NA,TRBJ1-1,many,TRBV12-3/TRBV12-4,TGTGCCAGCAGGAGAGGCCGTCTTGGAGCTTTCTTT,CASRRGRLGAFF
NA,TRBJ2-7,many,TRBV24-1,TGTGCCACCAGTGATGGACCGACCAGGGGAATCCACGAGCAGTACTTC,CATSDGPTRGIHEQYF
NA,TRBJ2-2,many,TRBV6-1,TGTGCCAGCAGTGAATCGGGACCCGGGGAGCTGTTTTTT,CASSESGPGELFF
NA,TRBJ1-4,many,TRBV5-1,TGCGCCAGCAGCTTGGGCCAGGGGAAAAATGAAAAACTGTTTTTT,CASSLGQGKNEKLFF
NA,TRBJ2-7,many,TRBV5-1,TGCGCCAGCAGCTATGGACGGGACCGGGGTTTAGTTACCTACGAGCAGTACTTC,CASSYGRDRGLVTYEQYF
NA,TRBJ2-1,many,TRBV11-3,TGTGCCAGCAGCTTAGAGCTGAGCCAGGCCCATGAGCAGTTCTTC,CASSLELSQAHEQFF
TRBD2,TRBJ2-2,many,TRBV20-1,TGCAGTGGTACTACGGGACTAGTGACGACCGGGGAGCTGTTTTTT,CSGTTGLVTTGELFF
TRBD2,TRBJ2-1,many,TRBV20-1,TGCAGTGCTAGGCGCGGACTAGCGGCTGGGAATGAGCAGTTCTTC,CSARRGLAAGNEQFF
NA,TRBJ2-5,many,TRBV5-1,TGCGCCAGCAGCTTGGGGAGACAAGAGACCCAGTACTTC,CASSLGRQETQYF
NA,TRBJ2-3,few,TRBV5-6,TGTGCCAGCAGCCCGTTTGCCGGTATGAACACAGATACGCAGTATTTT,CASSPFAGMNTDTQYF
NA,TRBJ2-4,many,TRBV20-1,TGCAGTGCTAGAGGTCTCGGACCCATTCAGTACTTC,CSARGLGPIQYF
NA,TRBJ2-3,many,TRBV18,TGTGCCAGCTCAAGTCTCACAGATACGCAGTATTTT,CASSSLTDTQYF
TRBD1,TRBJ2-6,many,TRBV28,TGTGCCAGCAGCTTGGGACAGGGGGCGGGGGGGGCCAACGTCCTGACTTTC,CASSLGQGAGGANVLTF
TRBD1,TRBJ2-6,many,TRBV24-1,TGTGCCACCAGTGATTTTCGTCCAGGGGGCAAAACTGGGGCCAACGTCCTGACTTTC,CATSDFRPGGKTGANVLTF
TRBD1,TRBJ2-5,NA,TRBV5-1,TGCACCAGAAGCTTACAGGGGCTACAAGAGACCCAGTACTTC,CTRSLQGLQETQYF
NA,TRBJ2-3,many,TRBV7-2,TGTGCCAGCAGCTTAGGGTGGAAGGGCACAGATACGCAGTATTTT,CASSLGWKGTDTQYF
NA,TRBJ2-7,many,TRBV16,TGTGCCAGCAGCCAAGGCAGGATCAATTACGAGCAGTACTTC,CASSQGRINYEQYF
NA,TRBJ1-4,many,TRBV6-5,TGTGCCAGCAGTTATGTCGCAGGGCCCGAAAAACTGTTTTTT,CASSYVAGPEKLFF
NA,TRBJ2-1,many,TRBV2,TGTGCCAGCAGTCAACCGGGGGACAATGAGCAGTTCTTC,CASSQPGDNEQFF
NA,TRBJ2-1,NA,TRBV7-7,TGTGCTAGCAGCCCATTCCCCCGGGGCCGGGGGAATGAGCAGTTCTTC,CASSPFPRGRGNEQFF
TRBD2,TRBJ2-4,NA,TRBV15,TGTGCCACCAGCAATCCGGGGGGGGCCAAAAACATTCAGTACTTC,CATSNPGGAKNIQYF
NA,TRBJ1-1,many,TRBV6-2/TRBV6-3,TGTGCCAGCAGCTCCCATTCCCGGAGGACTGAAGCTTTCTTT,CASSSHSRRTEAFF
NA,TRBJ2-2,many,TRBV5-1,TGCGCCAGCAGCTTGACAGCGAACACCGGGGAGCTGTTTTTT,CASSLTANTGELFF
NA,TRBJ2-7,NA,TRBV7-9,TGTGCCAGCAGCTCACGTCTCAGACTGAGGAGCTCCTACGAGCAGTACTTC,CASSSRLRLRSSYEQYF
TRBD2,TRBJ2-1,many,TRBV9,TGTGCCAGCAGCGTAGGACTAGCGGGGGGCCTTAATGAGCAGTTCTTC,CASSVGLAGGLNEQFF